The T cell receptor (beta chain) described here comes from a study of cytomegalovirus exposure and HLA in healthy donors. Study-wide background: The same platform was used for the 100 to 150 validation repertoires and the 600 to 700 first-cohort repertoires, a later analysis reported. General study points: Cytomegalovirus-associated TCR beta chains were listed, numbering over 150. According to reports, the classifier identified cytomegalovirus status with high specificity and sensitivity.

A note on this clone: Its specificity is not known.

Using immunoSEQ multiplex PCR, the repertoire was profiled, and TCRdb retains in-frame clones only, with some absent. Altogether some 350,000 clones are present, 87% being singletons, with the ten largest covering over 1%. Germline V gives CDR1 SGHRS, CDR2 YFSETQ. The CDR3 contains 15 residues. Trimming removed 1 base from V and 5 bases from J; junction bases left unmatched: 6. The source material was PBMCs. J is TRBJ1-2 and V is TRBV5-1; 9 bases match TRBD1. This clonotype was sampled from a woman younger than 45 in good health and CMV-seropositive. Written as DNA, the CDR3 is TGCGCCAGCAGCTTGTCTCCGGGACAGGGATATGGCTACACCTTC. It is translated as CASSLSPGQGYGYTF.